One and the same sample provided the 11 T cell receptor beta chains below, sequenced in a study of cytomegalovirus exposure and HLA in healthy donors. Vbeta (60) and Jbeta (13) primers were used in the PCR. Using immunoSEQ multiplex PCR, the repertoire was profiled, and TCRdb retains in-frame clones only, with some absent. The sample shows approximately 71,000 clones, and 3.5% to 4% sits with its ten largest clones. The material sequenced was PBMCs. The receptor set was obtained from a female donor in good health and CMV-seropositive.

The V gene is TRBV28, the J gene TRBJ2-7, with 7 bases lining up with TRBD1. This CDR3 has 15 residues. V trimming: 2 bases; J trimming: 1 base; junction bases outside the gene matches: 5. Germline loops: CDR1 MDHEN, CDR2 SYDVKM. DNA of the CDR3: TGTGCCAGCAGTTTAGGCCGGACAGGTTCCTACGAGCAGTACTTC. Its translation is CASSLGRTGSYEQYF.

About this clone: The sample carries other DNA sequences with the same CDR3. The chain joins TRBV5-6 to TRBJ1-1, with TRBD1 as a possible D gene (5 bases). With 1 base removed from V and 5 bases from J, the gap between germline ends came to 15 bases. The CDR3 is made up of 15 amino acids. CDR1 SGHDT and CDR2 YYEEEE come from the germline V gene. The CDR3 DNA follows: TGTGCCAGCAGCTTGCAGGGAGCGGGGGGAACTGAAGCTTTCTTT. As protein: CASSLQGAGGTEAFF.

This chain links TRBV19 with TRBJ2-7, with TRBD1 identical over 7 bases. V lost 3 bases and J lost 2; bases outside the gene matches: 7. Germline V lookup: CDR1 LNHDA, CDR2 SQIVND (reference sequence). The CDR3 is made up of 15 amino acids. CDR3 protein: CASSMRQGVAYEQYF. CDR3 bases: TGTGCCAGTAGTATGAGGCAGGGGGTTGCCTACGAGCAGTACTTC.

The chain joins TRBV11-3 to TRBJ1-4; unclear D gene. V lost 5 bases to trimming and J lost 10 bases, with 17 bases between them. Per germline, CDR1 SGHNT and CDR2 YENEEA. CDR3 length: 14 amino acids. Here the CDR3 reads CASSRTELVGKLFF. The CDR3, as DNA: TGTGCCAGCAGCCGGACGGAACTAGTGGGAAAACTGTTTTTT. Looking up the rest from reference TRBV11-3 and TRBJ1-4 gives the full variable domain: EAGVVQSPRYKIIEKKQPVAFWCNPISGHNTLYWYLQNLGQGPELLIRYENEEAVDDSQLPKDRFSAERLKGVDSTLKIQPAELGDSAVYLCASSRTELVGKLFFGSGTQLSVL.

The rearrangement joins TRBV5-6 to TRBJ2-7; a weak D match, TRBD1 (6 bases). The V gene lost 0 bases and the J gene lost 2 bases, with 9 bases spanning the gap. Germline lookup yields CDR1 SGHDT and CDR2 YYEEEE. There are 14 residues in the CDR3. Here the CDR3 reads CASSLGGGPYEQYF. The DNA of the CDR3 is TGTGCCAGCAGCTTGGGAGGGGGACCCTACGAGCAGTACTTC. The whole variable domain, remainder taken from reference TRBV5-6 and TRBJ2-7, is DAGVTQSPTHLIKTRGQQVTLRCSPKSGHDTVSWYQQALGQGPQFIFQYYEEEERQRGNFPDRFSGHQFPNYSSELNVNALLLGDSALYLCASSLGGGPYEQYFGPGTRLTVT.

The rearrangement joins TRBV19 to TRBJ2-3; D is perhaps TRBD2 (6 bases). Germline CDR1 is LNHDA and CDR2 is SQIVND (reference sequence). Trimming stripped 6 bases from V and 0 bases from J, with 13 bases between. This CDR3 region has 15 residues. In nucleotides, the CDR3 is TGTGCCAGTAGAAGCCTAGGGACTAGCACAGATACGCAGTATTTT. It translates to CASRSLGTSTDTQYF. Looking up the rest from reference TRBV19 and TRBJ2-3 gives the full variable domain: DGGITQSPKYLFRKEGQNVTLSCEQNLNHDAMYWYRQDPGQGLRLIYYSQIVNDFQKGDIAEGYSVSREKKESFPLTVTSAQKNPTAFYLCASRSLGTSTDTQYFGPGTRLTVL.

The rearrangement joins TRBV5-4 to TRBJ2-7; 8 bases agree with TRBD2. The germline V gene has CDR1 SGHNT and CDR2 YYREEE (reference sequence). This CDR3 is built from 12 residues. The V gene end was trimmed by 5 bases and the J gene end by 9 bases; junction bases not matched to a gene: 7. The CDR3 nucleotides are TGTGCCAGCAGACTCGAAGGGACTAGGCAGTACTTC. It specifies CASRLEGTRQYF.

This chain joins TRBV2 and TRBJ2-5; possibly TRBD2 for D (5 bases). The V gene lost 5 bases and the J gene lost 4 bases, with 11 bases spanning the gap. The CDR3 has 13 amino acids. Germline CDR1 is SNHLY and CDR2 is FYNNEI. CDR3 nucleotide sequence: TGTGCCAGCAGTCATCGGGGTACAGAGACCCAGTACTTC. Its protein is CASSHRGTETQYF.

V gene TRBV19 combines with J gene TRBJ2-7; D perhaps matches TRBD1 (5 bases). CDR1 and CDR2 (germline): LNHDA, SQIVND (reference sequence). The CDR3 length is 15 residues. Deletions cut 0 bases from V and 3 bases from J, with 12 bases between. CDR3 in amino acids: CASSIEARVGYEQYF. The CDR3 DNA follows: TGTGCCAGTAGTATAGAGGCCAGGGTTGGCTACGAGCAGTACTTC.

The V and J genes are TRBV18 and TRBJ2-5; 9 nucleotides match TRBD1. J gave up 4 bases and V 1 base, and 7 bases lay outside the gene matches. The CDR3 contains 16 residues. Germline CDR1 is KGHSH and CDR2 is LQKENI. The CDR3: CASSPQLGQGLETQYF. The CDR3 bases are TGTGCCAGCTCACCACAGCTGGGACAGGGCTTAGAGACCCAGTACTTC.

The J gene is TRBJ2-7, the V gene TRBV5-1; D remains ambiguous. Trimming left V 2 bases short and J 6 bases short, with 21 bases between. This CDR3 is built from 16 residues. Germline V lookup: CDR1 SGHRS, CDR2 YFSETQ. The CDR3 bases are TGCGCCAGCAGCTTTAACGGAGCGACTGCTGCCCTCGAGCAGTACTTC. Amino acid sequence: CASSFNGATAALEQYF.